This T cell receptor beta chain was found in a study of blood T cells in healthy people across ages. Whole-study findings and limits: Changes in expanded clonotypes were possibly confounded, as the CMV status of donors was unknown.

Next came a second PCR, run for about 7 to 12 cycles, which used a sample-barcoded 5' primer along with a J-beta primer mix. All samples gave at least 2.5 million CDR3-containing paired-end reads. TCRdb re-analysed the 5' RACE reads in MiXCR, keeping a single row per CDR3 protein. This repertoire shows 650,000 to 1,000,000 distinct CDR3 sequences, roughly 34% found once; its top ten account for 10% to 15%. Comment on this clonotype: The target antigen is unknown.

Caucasian, healthy and from Russia, the donors were aged between roughly 6 and 95. The total RNA that was extracted per sample amounted to at least 5.5 micrograms. This sequence originates from a man aged 18 to 30 in good health. Sequenced material: blood.

CDR3 residues: CASGQFSYEQYF. Written as DNA, the CDR3 is TGTGCCAGTGGACAGTTTTCCTACGAGCAGTACTTC. This chain links TRBV6-2 or TRBV6-3 with TRBJ2-7; possible D gene TRBD1, 6 bases. The germline CDR1 and CDR2 sequences are MNHEY and SVGEGT. This CDR3 spans 12 amino acids. V was cut by 9 bases and J by 1 base, with 10 bases left in between.